These 2 T cell receptor beta chains were all obtained from the same sample, sequenced in a study of sequential checkpoint blockade in melanoma (dated by TCRdb to between 2019 and 2020). The library was made by the immunoSEQ multiplex PCR assay. TCRdb took over this immuneACCESS table, retaining in-frame rearrangements with V and J assigned. Such tables are incomplete; in checked studies, under half of the missing clones stem from an unresolved V gene, and the remainder is unexplained. The sample profile shows about 40,000 clones; 86% of them were found once. The top ten hold 12% of the sample. The treatment or condition label for this specimen denotes: randomized to nivolumab then ipilimumab (arm A) or the reverse (arm B). The sequences come from CD8+ T cells sorted from blood (inferred from file names), collected from a patient given nivolumab and ipilimumab in sequence. These receptors came from a human donor with melanoma.

The chain couples TRBV2 to TRBJ2-1; 11 bases agree with TRBD2. Germline CDR1 SNHLY, CDR2 FYNNEI. After removal of 8 bases from V and 10 bases from J, the junction contained 4 bases not matched to a gene. CDR3 size: 12 residues. CDR3 nucleotides: TGTGCCAGCCACGGGACTAGCGGCGAGCAGTTCTTC. Translation gives CASHGTSGEQFF.

The chain employs TRBV27 and TRBJ2-1; D gene ambiguous. The CDR3 length is 13 residues. Trimming shortened V by 5 bases and J by 6 bases, and 11 bases separated the two germline ends. Germline V lookup: CDR1 MNHEY, CDR2 SMNVEV (reference sequence). CDR3 in amino acids: CASSPTRSNEQFF. CDR3 in DNA: TGTGCCAGCAGTCCCACCCGGAGCAATGAGCAGTTCTTC.